The 18 T cell receptor beta chains below were found in one sample sequenced in a study of regulatory T cells. The PCR used 52 TRBV and 13 TRBJ primers. Measured with immunoSEQ multiplex PCR; TCRdb has only the in-frame clones, and not every one. The sample carries some 3,100 clones, 90% to 95% recorded once. Study outcomes and limitations: Compared with autologous conventional CD4+ cells and control regulatory cells, CD3G-deficient regulatory T cells showed reduced diversity.

These receptors' antigens are unknown. Specimen: CD4+ Tregs sorted from blood. The source is a person between 18 and 30 years old with CD3G deficiency.

The chain couples TRBV25-1 to TRBJ1-4; D is unresolved. Looked up from germline, CDR1 is MGHDK and CDR2 is SYGVNS. Trimming stripped 1 base from V and 11 bases from J, with 14 bases between. CDR3 length equals 14 residues. The CDR3 here is CASSEFSVVEKLFF. CDR3 DNA sequence: TGTGCCAGCAGTGAATTTTCAGTGGTCGAGAAACTGTTTTTT.

This rearrangement joins TRBV19 to TRBJ1-1; maybe TRBD1 (6 bases). V dropped 3 bases and J dropped 8 bases, with 22 bases sitting between them. The V gene's germline CDR1 is LNHDA and CDR2 SQIVND (reference sequence). There are 16 residues in the CDR3. CDR3 nucleotides: TGTGCCAGTAGTATCGCCGGGACATTGGTGCCCAGAGAAGCTTTCTTT. The encoded protein is CASSIAGTLVPREAFF. Full variable domain (missing parts from reference TRBV19 and TRBJ1-1): DGGITQSPKYLFRKEGQNVTLSCEQNLNHDAMYWYRQDPGQGLRLIYYSQIVNDFQKGDIAEGYSVSREKKESFPLTVTSAQKNPTAFYLCASSIAGTLVPREAFFGQGTRLTVV.

The gene calls are TRBV4-3 and TRBJ2-2; D gene uncertain. Per the germline V gene, CDR1 is LGHNA and CDR2 is YSLEER. The V end was cut by 1 base, the J end by 5 bases, with 5 bases between. CDR3 length: 13 amino acids. The CDR3 DNA is TGCGCCAGCAGCCAAGTGTGGACCGGGGAGCTGTTTTTT. It yields the protein CASSQVWTGELFF.

This chain joins TRBV30 and TRBJ1-2, with 9 bases aligning to TRBD1. The V gene's germline CDR1 is GTSNPN and CDR2 SVGIG (reference sequence). This CDR3 is built from 14 residues. J lost 8 bases, V lost 4 bases, and 11 bases had no gene match. The CDR3 sequence is CAWTPSGQGGGYTF. CDR3 in DNA: TGTGCCTGGACCCCCTCGGGACAGGGTGGAGGCTACACCTTC.

This clone was detected once. CDR3: CASSLGETAFGNTIYF. DNA of the CDR3: TGTGCCAGCAGCTTAGGGGAGACTGCCTTCGGAAACACCATATATTTT. The chain is built from TRBV7-9 and TRBJ1-3; D unresolved. The CDR3 contains 16 residues. V lost 1 base and J 4 bases, leaving 14 bases between the germline ends. In germline, CDR1 is SEHNR, CDR2 FQNEAQ (reference sequence).

This clone was recorded once. The chain links TRBV6-1 to TRBJ1-2; no definite D call. V dropped 6 bases and J dropped 8 bases, with 16 bases sitting between them. The CDR3 contains 13 residues. Germline values: CDR1 MNHNS, CDR2 SASEGT. In DNA form, the CDR3 reads TGTGCCAGCAGCCCGCATGGGGTGGAAGGCTACACCTTC. It translates to CASSPHGVEGYTF.

The genes are TRBV5-2 and TRBJ1-2. TRBV5-2 is shown as a pseudogene. This CDR3 is built from 16 residues. The CDR3 nucleotides are TGTGCCAGCAAGATGGCCGGAGTACGAAAGACCTATGGCTACACCTTC. Translating gives CASKMAGVRKTYGYTF.

This chain uses TRBV7-6 with TRBJ2-5; D possibly corresponds to TRBD2 (6 bases). The J call is uncertain, as TRBJ2-7 better fits the DNA end. Germline CDR1 is SGHVS and CDR2 is FNYEAQ. The CDR3 consists of 13 residues. CDR3 sequence reads: CASSLWQEGEQYF. CDR3 nucleotides: TGTGCCAGCAGCTTATGGCAGGAGGGCGAGCAGTACTTC.

The chain employs TRBV6-1 and TRBJ2-7; possible D gene TRBD2, 6 bases. The V end lost 3 bases, the J end lost 0 bases, and 12 bases lay between the germline ends. Germline CDR1 is MNHNS and CDR2 is SASEGT. The CDR3 runs 15 residues. CDR3 sequence: CASSDLGGGSYEQYF. The DNA for the CDR3 is TGTGCCAGCAGTGATTTGGGGGGAGGCTCCTACGAGCAGTACTTC.

This clone turned up a few times. This chain connects TRBV18 to TRBJ2-7, with unresolved D. CDR1 is KGHSH, CDR2 LQKENI, per germline. Trimming removed 5 bases at V and 3 bases at J, with 14 bases between. This CDR3 has 14 amino acids. CDR3 in amino acids: CASSSAGLGYEQYF. The CDR3 coding sequence is TGTGCCAGCTCATCGGCAGGATTGGGCTACGAGCAGTACTTC.

This chain's CDR3 is CASSLEGPFNEQFF. CDR3 in DNA: TGTGCCAGCAGCTTGGAGGGACCCTTCAATGAGCAGTTCTTC. The chain couples TRBV7-9 to TRBJ2-1, with a possible D match to TRBD2 (6 bases). The CDR3 runs 14 residues. Trimming cost V 3 bases and J 6 bases, with 12 bases left between them. Germline V CDR1 and CDR2: SEHNR, FQNEAQ (reference sequence).

Turning to this clone: At one end, the junction sequence differs from germline, possibly due to a read error. J is TRBJ2-2 and V is TRBV28; TRBD1 or TRBD2 may be the D gene (5 bases each). Germline-derived CDR1 and CDR2 are MDHEN and SYDVKM. This CDR3 comprises 13 residues. CDR3 protein: CASSLSPVGVLFF. The DNA for the CDR3 is TGTGCCAGCAGTTTATCCCCCGTGGGGGTGCTGTTTTTT.

The rearrangement joins TRBV10-3 to TRBJ2-7; no clear D. This CDR3 region has 12 residues. CDR1 is ENHRY and CDR2 is SYGVKD in the germline V gene. Trimming took 11 bases from V and 2 from J, leaving 13 bases between them. The CDR3 spells CASGPRPYEQYF. The DNA of the CDR3 is TGTGCCTCGGGTCCCAGGCCCTACGAGCAGTACTTC.

The gene calls are TRBV28 and TRBJ1-1, with TRBD1 as a possible D gene (5 bases). CDR3 length equals 13 residues. The germline CDR1 and CDR2 sequences are MDHEN and SYDVKM. Deletions cut 3 bases from V and 3 bases from J, with 8 bases between. The CDR3 here is CASSFGGYTEAFF. The CDR3 DNA reads as TGTGCCAGCAGTTTTGGGGGATACACTGAAGCTTTCTTT. The full variable domain, with the rest looked up from reference TRBV28 and TRBJ1-1, is DVKVTQSSRYLVKRTGEKVFLECVQDMDHENMFWYRQDPGLGLRLIYFSYDVKMKEKGDIPEGYSVSREKKERFSLILESASTNQTSMYLCASSFGGYTEAFFGQGTRLTVV.

This clone appeared a few times. The chain combines TRBV7-9 with TRBJ2-2; D unclear. Germline CDR1 is SEHNR and CDR2 is FQNEAQ (reference sequence). The CDR3 totals 13 residues. The V and J ends lost 3 bases and 6 bases respectively, with 8 bases between them. The CDR3 DNA follows: TGTGCCAGCAGCTTTCAAACGGCCGGGGAGCTGTTTTTT. Translation gives CASSFQTAGELFF.

V gene TRBV6-1 combines with J gene TRBJ2-7; no reliable D call. There are 12 residues in the CDR3. V shed 2 bases and J shed 7 bases, with 9 bases lying between them. CDR1 MNHNS and CDR2 SASEGT come from the germline V gene. The CDR3 is CASSENLREQYV. DNA of the CDR3: TGTGCCAGCAGTGAAAATCTTAGGGAGCAGTACGTC.

The CDR3 protein is CASSPGGAGGGNEQFF. The DNA for the CDR3 is TGTGCCAGCAGTCCGGGGGGAGCGGGAGGCGGTAATGAGCAGTTCTTC. V and J are TRBV28 and TRBJ2-1; TRBD2 agrees at 9 bases. Per germline, CDR1 MDHEN and CDR2 SYDVKM. Trimming took 5 bases from V and 7 from J; bases not matched to a gene: 12. The CDR3 is 16 residues long.

The chain links TRBV19 to TRBJ1-1, with D hard to call. Germline V lookup: CDR1 LNHDA, CDR2 SQIVND (reference sequence). The CDR3 has 13 amino acids. The V end lost 6 bases, the J end lost 1 base, and 9 bases lay between the germline ends. The CDR3 nucleotides read TGTGCCAGTAGATACAACAGGAACACTGAAGCTTTCTTT. It encodes CASRYNRNTEAFF.